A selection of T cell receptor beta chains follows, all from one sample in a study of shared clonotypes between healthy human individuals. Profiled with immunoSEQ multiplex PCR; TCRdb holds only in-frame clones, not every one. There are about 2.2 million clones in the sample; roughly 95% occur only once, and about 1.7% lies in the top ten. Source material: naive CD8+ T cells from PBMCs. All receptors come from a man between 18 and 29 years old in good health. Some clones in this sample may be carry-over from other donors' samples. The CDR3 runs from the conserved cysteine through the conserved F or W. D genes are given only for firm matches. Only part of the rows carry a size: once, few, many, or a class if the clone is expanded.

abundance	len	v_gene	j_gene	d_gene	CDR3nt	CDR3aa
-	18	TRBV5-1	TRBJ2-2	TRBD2	TGCGCCAGCAGCCCCCCAGGGGGGACTAGCGGGTACACCGGGGAGCTGTTTTTT	CASSPPGGTSGYTGELFF
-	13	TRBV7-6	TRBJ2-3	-	TGTGCCAGCAGCTTGGTTGAAACAGATACGCAGTATTTT	CASSLVETDTQYF
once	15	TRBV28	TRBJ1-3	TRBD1	TGTGCCAGCAGGGCAAACAGGGGGCATGGAAACACCATATATTTT	CASRANRGHGNTIYF
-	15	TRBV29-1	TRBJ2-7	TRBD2	TGCAGCGTTGAAACCGGGACTAGCGGAACCTACGAGCAGTACTTC	CSVETGTSGTYEQYF
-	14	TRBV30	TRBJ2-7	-	TGTGCCTGGGATGATACAGGATTAGGTCGCGAGCAGTACTTC	CAWDDTGLGREQYF
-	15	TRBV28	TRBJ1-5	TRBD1	TGTGCCAGCACTCCCAGGGGGGACCCCAATCAGCCCCAGCATTTT	CASTPRGDPNQPQHF
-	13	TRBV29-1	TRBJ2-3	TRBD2	TGCAGCGTTGCGGGAGGGCCCCCAGATACGCAGTATTTT	CSVAGGPPDTQYF
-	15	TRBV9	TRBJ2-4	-	TGTGCCAGCAGCCCTCTGACCGGGACATCAAACATTCAGTACTTC	CASSPLTGTSNIQYF
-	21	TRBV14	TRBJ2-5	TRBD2	TGTGCCAGCAGCCAAGATGATTGGTTGACTAGCGGGAGCCCCGGAGGGGAGACCCAGTACTTC	CASSQDDWLTSGSPGGETQYF
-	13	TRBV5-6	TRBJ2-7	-	TGTGCCAGCAGCGAGGGGGTAGTCCACGAGCAGTACTTC	CASSEGVVHEQYF
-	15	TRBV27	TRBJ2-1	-	TGTGCCAGCAGTCCCAAGGGGCGGGACTACAATGAGCAGTTCTTC	CASSPKGRDYNEQFF
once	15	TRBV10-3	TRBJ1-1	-	TGTGCCATCAGTGAGTCAAACACGTTGAACACTGAAGCTTTCTTT	CAISESNTLNTEAFF
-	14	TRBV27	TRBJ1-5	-	TGTGCCAGCAGTCCCCGGGGGGAGAATCAGCCCCAGCATTTT	CASSPRGENQPQHF
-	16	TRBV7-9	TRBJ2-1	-	TGTGCCAGCAGCTTAGCGGAGATTCCCCCCCCTAATGAGCAGTTCTTC	CASSLAEIPPPNEQFF
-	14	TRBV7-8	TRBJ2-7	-	TGTGCCAGCAAACTGAGGGAATTCTCCTACGAGCAGTACTTC	CASKLREFSYEQYF
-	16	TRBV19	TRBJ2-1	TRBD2	TGTGCCAGTAGTATCGGGCTAGCGGGAGCTAACGATGAGCAGTTCTTC	CASSIGLAGANDEQFF
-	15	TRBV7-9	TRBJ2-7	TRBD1	TGTGCCAGCAGCTCAACGGGGACAGGAGACTACGAGCAGTACTTC	CASSSTGTGDYEQYF
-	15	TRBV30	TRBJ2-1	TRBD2	TGTGCCTGGACTAGCGGGAGTAACTCCTACAATGAGCAGTTCTTC	CAWTSGSNSYNEQFF
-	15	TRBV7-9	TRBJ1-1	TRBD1	TGTGCCAGCAGCCCTCTGGGACAGACAAACACTGAAGCTTTCTTT	CASSPLGQTNTEAFF
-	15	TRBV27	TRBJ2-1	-	TGTGCCAGCAGTTTGGGTCAGGTTACCTACAATGAGCAGTTCTTC	CASSLGQVTYNEQFF
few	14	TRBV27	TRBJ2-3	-	TGTGCCAGCAGTTTTCTCCAGGGCACAGATACGCAGTATTTT	CASSFLQGTDTQYF
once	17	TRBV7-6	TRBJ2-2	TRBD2	TGTGCCAGCAGCCCACTAGCGGGAGGGCCTGGCACCGGGGAGCTGTTTTTT	CASSPLAGGPGTGELFF
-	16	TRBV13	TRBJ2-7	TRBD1	TGTGCCAGCAGCTCACGTAAACAGGGGGCCCACTACGAGCAGTACTTC	CASSSRKQGAHYEQYF
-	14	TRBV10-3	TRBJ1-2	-	TGTGCCATCAGTGACTTCGGGACAAACTATGGCTACACCTTC	CAISDFGTNYGYTF
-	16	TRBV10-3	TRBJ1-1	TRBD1	TGTGCCATCAGTGACCGGGACAGGGGTGCGGGCACTGAAGCTTTCTTT	CAISDRDRGAGTEAFF
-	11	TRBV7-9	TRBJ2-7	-	TGTGCCAGCAGGACGGCTAAAGAGCAGTACTTC	CASRTAKEQYF
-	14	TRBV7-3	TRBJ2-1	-	TGTGCCAGCAGCCCCGGATTCTACTACAATGAGCAGTTCTTC	CASSPGFYYNEQFF
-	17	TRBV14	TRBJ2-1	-	TGTGCCAGCAGCCAAGTATATAGTGTAGGGGTCGGGTATGAGCAGTTCTTC	CASSQVYSVGVGYEQFF
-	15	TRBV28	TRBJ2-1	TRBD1	TGTGCCAGCAGTCCACCGGGACAGGGTAACAATGAGCAGTTCTTC	CASSPPGQGNNEQFF
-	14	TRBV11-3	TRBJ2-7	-	TGTGCCAGCAGCTCCTCCAAGCTTCCTTACGAGCAGTACTTC	CASSSSKLPYEQYF
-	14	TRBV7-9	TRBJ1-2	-	TGTGCCAGCAGCTTAGCGCGGGGGGTCGATGGCTACACCTTC	CASSLARGVDGYTF
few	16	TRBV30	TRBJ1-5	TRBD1	TGTGCCTGGAGACACAGGGGTTTCTCTAGCAATCAGCCCCAGCATTTT	CAWRHRGFSSNQPQHF
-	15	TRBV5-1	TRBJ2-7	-	TGCGCCAGCAGCTTGGGGGTGGATATAAACTACGAGCAGTACTTC	CASSLGVDINYEQYF
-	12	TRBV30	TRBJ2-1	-	TGTGCCTGGAGTGTATGGGGCAATGAGCAGTTCTTC	CAWSVWGNEQFF
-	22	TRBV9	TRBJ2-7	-	TGTGCCAGCAGCGAGACCGGGGGGCCTCCTACGAGCAGTACTTGGGGCGAATACGAGCAGTACTTC	CASSETGGPPTSSTWGEYEQYF
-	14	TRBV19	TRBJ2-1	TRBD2	TGTGCCAGTACGGCGGGAGGGTCCTACAATGAGCAGTTCTTC	CASTAGGSYNEQFF
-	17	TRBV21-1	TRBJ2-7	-	TGTGCCAGCAGCAAAGGGAGCGGGGAAGCAGCATCCTACGAGCAGTACTTC	CASSKGSGEAASYEQYF
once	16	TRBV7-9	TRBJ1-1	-	TGTGCCATAGACCCAGAGGCATTGGGGGTGAACACTGAAGCTTTCTTT	CAIDPEALGVNTEAFF
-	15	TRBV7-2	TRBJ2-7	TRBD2	TGTGCCAGCAGCTTATTAGCGGGAGGGTTCTACGAGCAGTACTTC	CASSLLAGGFYEQYF
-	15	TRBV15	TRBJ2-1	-	TGTGCCACCAGCAGAGCCCGGGGACCCTACAATGAGCAGTTCTTC	CATSRARGPYNEQFF
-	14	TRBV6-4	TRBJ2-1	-	TGTGCCAGCAGCCCCGCGGGGTCCTACAATGAGCAGTTCTTC	CASSPAGSYNEQFF